This T cell receptor beta chain was sequenced during a study of blood T cell repertoires in COVID-19. Authors' data handling: The authors estimated nucleated cell counts from reference gene primer amplification. Produced via immunoSEQ multiplex PCR; TCRdb's table is partial and in-frame only. That table gives V, J and clone size, and the DNA gave D and trimming. The repertoire consists of roughly 220,000 clones, with about 86% occurring once and the leading ten covering roughly 14%. The CDR3 is made up of 14 amino acids. The V segment lost 3 bases and the J segment 2 bases; nucleotides outside the gene matches: 0. Germline V lookup: CDR1 SEHNR, CDR2 FQNEAQ (reference sequence). Comment on this clone: This sample includes further DNA sequences coding for the same CDR3.

The receptor's source is a woman in her forties or fifties with acute COVID-19. Sequencing was performed on PBMCs or T cells enriched from blood (not recorded which). The chain has TRBV7-9 and TRBJ2-2; TRBD2 matches at 7 bases. For the CDR3, the DNA is TGTGCCAGCAGCTTGGGACTAAACACCGGGGAGCTGTTTTTT. This translates into CASSLGLNTGELFF. Looking up the rest from reference TRBV7-9 and TRBJ2-2 gives the full variable domain: DTGVSQNPRHKITKRGQNVTFRCDPISEHNRLYWYRQTLGQGPEFLTYFQNEAQLEKSRLLSDRFSAERPKGSFSTLEIQRTEQGDSAMYLCASSLGLNTGELFFGEGSRLTVL.